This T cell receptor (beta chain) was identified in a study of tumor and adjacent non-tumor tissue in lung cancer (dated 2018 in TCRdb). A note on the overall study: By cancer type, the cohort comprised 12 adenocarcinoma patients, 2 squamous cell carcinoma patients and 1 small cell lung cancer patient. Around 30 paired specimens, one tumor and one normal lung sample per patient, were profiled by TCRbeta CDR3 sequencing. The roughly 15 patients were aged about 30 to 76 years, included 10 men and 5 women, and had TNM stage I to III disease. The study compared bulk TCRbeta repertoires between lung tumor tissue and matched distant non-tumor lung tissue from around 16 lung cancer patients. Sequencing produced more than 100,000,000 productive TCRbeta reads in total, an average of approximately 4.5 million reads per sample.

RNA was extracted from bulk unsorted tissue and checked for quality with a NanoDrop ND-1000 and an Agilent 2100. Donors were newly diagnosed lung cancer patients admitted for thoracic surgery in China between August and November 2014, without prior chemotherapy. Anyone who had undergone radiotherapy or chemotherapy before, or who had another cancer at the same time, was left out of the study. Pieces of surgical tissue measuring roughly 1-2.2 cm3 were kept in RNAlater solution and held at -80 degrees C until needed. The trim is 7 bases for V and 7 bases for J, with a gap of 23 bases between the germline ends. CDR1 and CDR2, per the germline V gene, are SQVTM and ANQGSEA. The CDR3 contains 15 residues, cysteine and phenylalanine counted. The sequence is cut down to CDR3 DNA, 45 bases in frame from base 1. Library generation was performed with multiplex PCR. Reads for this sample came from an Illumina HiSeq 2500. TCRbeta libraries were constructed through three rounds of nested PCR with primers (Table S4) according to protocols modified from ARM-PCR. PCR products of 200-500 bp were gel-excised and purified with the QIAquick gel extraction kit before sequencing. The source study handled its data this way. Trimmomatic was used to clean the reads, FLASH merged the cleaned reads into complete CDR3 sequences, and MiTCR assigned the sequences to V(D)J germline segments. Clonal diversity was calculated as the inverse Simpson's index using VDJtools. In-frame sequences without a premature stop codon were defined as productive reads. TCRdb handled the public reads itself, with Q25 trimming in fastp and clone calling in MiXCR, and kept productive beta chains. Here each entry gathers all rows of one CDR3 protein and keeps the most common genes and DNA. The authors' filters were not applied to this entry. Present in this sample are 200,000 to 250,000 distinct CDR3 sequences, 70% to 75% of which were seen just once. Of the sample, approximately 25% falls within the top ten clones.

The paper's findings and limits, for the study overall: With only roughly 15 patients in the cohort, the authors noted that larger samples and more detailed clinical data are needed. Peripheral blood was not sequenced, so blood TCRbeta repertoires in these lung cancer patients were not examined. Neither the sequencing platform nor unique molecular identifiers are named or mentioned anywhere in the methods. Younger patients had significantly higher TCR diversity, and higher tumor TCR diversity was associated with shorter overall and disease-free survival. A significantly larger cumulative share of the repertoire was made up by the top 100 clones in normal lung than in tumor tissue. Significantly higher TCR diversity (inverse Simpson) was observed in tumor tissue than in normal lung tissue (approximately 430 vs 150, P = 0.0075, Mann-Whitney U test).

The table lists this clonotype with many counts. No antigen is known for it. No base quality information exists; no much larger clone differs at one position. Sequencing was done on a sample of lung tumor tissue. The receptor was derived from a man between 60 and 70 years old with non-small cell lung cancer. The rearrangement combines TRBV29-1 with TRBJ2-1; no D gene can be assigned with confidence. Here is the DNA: TGCAGCGCTTCGTCTTCGCTAACGAGACGGAATGAGCAGTTCTTC. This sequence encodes CSASSSLTRRNEQFF.